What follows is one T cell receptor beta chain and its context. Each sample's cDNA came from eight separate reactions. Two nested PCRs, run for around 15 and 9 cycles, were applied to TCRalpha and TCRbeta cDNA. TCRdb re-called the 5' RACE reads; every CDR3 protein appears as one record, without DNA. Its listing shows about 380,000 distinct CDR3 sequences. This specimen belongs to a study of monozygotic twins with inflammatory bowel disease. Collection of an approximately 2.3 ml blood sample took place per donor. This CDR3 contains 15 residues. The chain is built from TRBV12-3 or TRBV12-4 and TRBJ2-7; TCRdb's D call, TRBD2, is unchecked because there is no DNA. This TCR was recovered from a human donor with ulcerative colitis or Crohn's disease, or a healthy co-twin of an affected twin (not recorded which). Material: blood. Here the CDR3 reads CASSFYGGPTYEQYF.